This T cell receptor (beta chain) appears in the sequencing data of a study of shared clonotypes between healthy human individuals. Produced via immunoSEQ multiplex PCR; TCRdb's table is partial and in-frame only. The data contain roughly 850,000 clones, 96% of them singletons. Trimming cost V 0 bases and J 1 base, with 7 bases left between them. This CDR3 comprises 14 residues. Germline lookup yields CDR1 SEHNR and CDR2 FQNEAQ (reference sequence). A note on this clone: This same CDR3 is encoded by further DNA sequences in the sample.

The naive CD8 subset, CD45RO-negative cells positively selected for CCR7, excluded terminally differentiated effector memory CD45RA+ cells. The origin of this receptor is a young man in good health. The chain joins TRBV7-9 to TRBJ2-7, with D maybe TRBD2 (6 bases). The sequencing sample was made of naive CD8+ T cells sorted from blood. CDR3 sequence reads: CASSLAGTSYEQYF. As DNA, the CDR3 is TGTGCCAGCAGCTTAGCCGGGACTTCCTACGAGCAGTACTTC.